The 5 T cell receptor beta chains below all came from one sample that was sequenced in a study of blood T cells in healthy people across ages. For the second PCR, which ran for roughly 6 to 12 cycles, a sample-barcoded 5' primer and a J-beta primer mix were used. TCRdb passed the 5' RACE reads through MiXCR, listing each CDR3 protein once. The table records about 620,000 distinct CDR3 sequences, under 25% of them present only once. Sequencing was performed on blood. Receptors originate from a man between 65 and 85 years old in good health.

J is TRBJ1-4 and V is TRBV12-3 or TRBV12-4; D unclear. CDR3 length: 15 amino acids. Deletions cut 7 bases from V and 3 bases from J, with 15 bases between. Here the CDR3 DNA reads TGTGCCAGCACCCCTTCGGGAAGGCCTAATGAAAAACTGTTTTTT. It is translated as CASTPSGRPNEKLFF.

This clonotype came up a few times. The chain joins TRBV27 to TRBJ2-7, with 7 bases aligning to TRBD2. With 5 bases clipped from V and 0 bases from J, the junction kept 7 bases outside the gene matches. The CDR3 extends over 15 amino acids. Per germline, CDR1 MNHEY and CDR2 SMNVEV (reference sequence). The CDR3 sequence is CASSPRAGSSYEQYF. The CDR3 nucleotides are TGTGCCAGCAGTCCCCGAGCGGGAAGCTCCTACGAGCAGTACTTC.

The chain links TRBV4-3 to TRBJ2-3; 7 nucleotides align to TRBD2. Germline V gene sequence: CDR1 LGHNA, CDR2 YSLEER. The junction had 9 bases not matched to a gene; V was cut back by 1 base and J by 2 bases. There are 17 residues in the CDR3. CDR3 in DNA: TGCGCCAGCAGCCAAGTGCCCTACGGGAGGCTCACAGATACGCAGTATTTT. It specifies CASSQVPYGRLTDTQYF.

The chain couples TRBV20-1 to TRBJ1-6; D perhaps matches TRBD1 (5 bases). Trimming removed 7 bases from V and 10 bases from J, with 17 bases in between. The V gene's germline CDR1 is DFQATT and CDR2 SNEGSKA (reference sequence). The CDR3 spans 13 residues. The CDR3 coding sequence is TGCAGTGTTGGGGGTTTTGCCACCTCACCCCTCCACTTT. This sequence encodes CSVGGFATSPLHF.

This clonotype was counted only a few times. This chain links TRBV29-1 with TRBJ2-2; no firm D call. Germline V gene data show CDR1 as SQVTM and CDR2 as ANQGSEA. This CDR3 contains 17 residues. V was clipped by 0 bases and J by 0 bases, with 14 bases between them. CDR3 nucleotide sequence: TGCAGCGTTGAAGATTTCATTGTCGGCCCGAACACCGGGGAGCTGTTTTTT. This gives the protein CSVEDFIVGPNTGELFF.